This TCR beta chain was captured by sequencing in a study of human T cells and chemical hapten exposure. For the study at large: Small pooled library volume differences mainly caused per-sample TCR yield variation.

One entry per CDR3 protein results from TCRdb running MiXCR on the RACE reads. The data show 130,000 or so distinct CDR3 sequences, with 9% to 10% seen just once and approximately 1.6% held by the top ten. The time point denotes: healthy volunteer bleed at 2 weeks. The template was total RNA from unfractionated whole blood. Study results and limitations: Counts of TCRs above 1 in 1000 frequency stayed unchanged with DPC sensitization.

Regarding this clonotype: Its target is not known.

The CDR3 is made up of 14 amino acids. Germline assignment: CDR1 SGHRS and CDR2 YFSETQ. Trimming took off 4 bases at V and 4 bases at J, with 15 bases between the two ends. Sequenced: whole blood. The clonotype was recovered from a male donor in good health. Some clones in this sample may be carry-over from other donors' samples. The chain recombines TRBV5-1 with TRBJ2-7; either TRBD1 or TRBD2 may fit D (5 bases each). The chain's CDR3 is CASSTGTGAYEQYF. In nucleotides, the CDR3 is TGCGCCAGCAGCACTGGGACCGGGGCTTACGAGCAGTACTTC.